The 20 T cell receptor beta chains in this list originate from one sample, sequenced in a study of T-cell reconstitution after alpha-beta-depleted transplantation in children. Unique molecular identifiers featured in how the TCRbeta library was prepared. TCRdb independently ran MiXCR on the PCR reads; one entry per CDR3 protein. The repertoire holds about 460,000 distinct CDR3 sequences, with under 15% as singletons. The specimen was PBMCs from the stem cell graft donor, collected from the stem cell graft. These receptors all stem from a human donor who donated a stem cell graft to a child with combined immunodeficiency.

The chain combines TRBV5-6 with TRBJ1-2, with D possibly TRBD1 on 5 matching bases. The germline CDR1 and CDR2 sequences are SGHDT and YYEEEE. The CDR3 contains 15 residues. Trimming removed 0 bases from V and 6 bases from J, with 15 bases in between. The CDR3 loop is CASSLVVGPGDGYTF. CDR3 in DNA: TGTGCCAGCAGCTTGGTCGTGGGGCCCGGCGATGGCTACACCTTC.

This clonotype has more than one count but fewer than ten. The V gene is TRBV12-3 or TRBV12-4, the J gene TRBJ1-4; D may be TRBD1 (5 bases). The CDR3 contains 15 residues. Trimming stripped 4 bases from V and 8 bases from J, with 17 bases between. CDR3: CASSSTTALSEKLFF. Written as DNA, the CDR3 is TGTGCCAGCAGTTCGACGACAGCCCTCTCCGAAAAACTGTTTTTT.

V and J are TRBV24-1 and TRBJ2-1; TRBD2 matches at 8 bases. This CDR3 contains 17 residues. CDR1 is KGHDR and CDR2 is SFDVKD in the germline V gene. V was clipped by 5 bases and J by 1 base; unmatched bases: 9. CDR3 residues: CATSVGTRGWSYNEQFF. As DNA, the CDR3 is TGTGCCACCAGTGTTGGGACTAGGGGATGGTCCTACAATGAGCAGTTCTTC.

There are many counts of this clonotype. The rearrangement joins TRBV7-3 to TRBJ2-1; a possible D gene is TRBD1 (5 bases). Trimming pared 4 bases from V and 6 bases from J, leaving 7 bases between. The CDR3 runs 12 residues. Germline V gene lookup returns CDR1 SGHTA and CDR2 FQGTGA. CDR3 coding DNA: TGTGCCAGCAGCTCCGACAGCAATGAGCAGTTCTTC. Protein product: CASSSDSNEQFF. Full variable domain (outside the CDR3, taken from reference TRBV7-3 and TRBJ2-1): GAGVSQTPSNKVTEKGKYVELRCDPISGHTALYWYRQSLGQGPEFLIYFQGTGAADDSGLPNDRFFAVRPEGSVSTLKIQRTERGDSAVYLCASSSDSNEQFFGPGTRLTVL.

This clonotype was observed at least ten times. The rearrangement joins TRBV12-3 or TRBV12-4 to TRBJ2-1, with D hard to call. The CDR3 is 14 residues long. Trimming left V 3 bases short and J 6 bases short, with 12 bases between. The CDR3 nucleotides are TGTGCCAGCAGTTTTTTCCATGTGGGCAATGAGCAGTTCTTC. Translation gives CASSFFHVGNEQFF.

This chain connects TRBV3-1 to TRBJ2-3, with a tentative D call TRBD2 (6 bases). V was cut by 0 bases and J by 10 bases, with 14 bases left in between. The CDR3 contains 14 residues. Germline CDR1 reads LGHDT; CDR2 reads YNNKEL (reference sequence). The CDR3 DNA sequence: TGTGCCAGCAGCCAAGACATGTGGAGGGGTTCGCAGTATTTT. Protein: CASSQDMWRGSQYF.

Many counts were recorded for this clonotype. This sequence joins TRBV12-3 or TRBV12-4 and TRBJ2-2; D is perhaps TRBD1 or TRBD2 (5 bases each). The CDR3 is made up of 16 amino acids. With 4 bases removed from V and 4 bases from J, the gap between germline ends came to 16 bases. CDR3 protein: CASSSLGTKGTGELFF. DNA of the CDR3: TGTGCCAGCAGTTCACTCGGGACCAAGGGCACCGGGGAGCTGTTTTTT.

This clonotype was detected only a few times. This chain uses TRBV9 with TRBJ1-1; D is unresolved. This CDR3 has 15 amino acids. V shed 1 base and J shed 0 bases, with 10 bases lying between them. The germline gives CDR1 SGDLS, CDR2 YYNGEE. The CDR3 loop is CASSVSTHVNTEAFF. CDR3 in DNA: TGTGCCAGCAGCGTATCAACCCATGTGAACACTGAAGCTTTCTTT.

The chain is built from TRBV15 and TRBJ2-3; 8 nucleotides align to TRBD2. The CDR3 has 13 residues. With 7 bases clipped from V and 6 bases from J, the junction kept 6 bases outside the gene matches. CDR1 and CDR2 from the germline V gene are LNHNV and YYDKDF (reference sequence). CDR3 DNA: TGTGCCACCACGGGACTAGTCTCCGATACGCAGTATTTT. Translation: CATTGLVSDTQYF.

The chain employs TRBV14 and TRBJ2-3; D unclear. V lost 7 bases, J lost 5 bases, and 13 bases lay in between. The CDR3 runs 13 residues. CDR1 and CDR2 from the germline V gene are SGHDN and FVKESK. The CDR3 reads CASKSDHQDTQYF. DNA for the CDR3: TGTGCCAGCAAATCGGACCATCAAGATACGCAGTATTTT.

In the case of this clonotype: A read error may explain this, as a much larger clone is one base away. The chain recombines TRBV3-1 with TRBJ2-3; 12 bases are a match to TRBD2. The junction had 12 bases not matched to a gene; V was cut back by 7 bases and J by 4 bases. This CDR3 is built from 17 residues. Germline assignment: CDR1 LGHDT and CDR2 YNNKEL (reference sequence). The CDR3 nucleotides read TGTGCCAGCACCCAGACTAGCGGGAGAGAAATAGCAGATACGCAGTATTTT. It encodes CASTQTSGREIADTQYF.

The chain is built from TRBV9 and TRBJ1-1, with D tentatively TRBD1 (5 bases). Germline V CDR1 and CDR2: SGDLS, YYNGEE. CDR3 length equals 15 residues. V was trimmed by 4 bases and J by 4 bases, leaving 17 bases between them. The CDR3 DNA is TGTGCCAGCAGCAAATCCAGCGGGGGATTCACTGAAGCTTTCTTT. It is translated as CASSKSSGGFTEAFF.

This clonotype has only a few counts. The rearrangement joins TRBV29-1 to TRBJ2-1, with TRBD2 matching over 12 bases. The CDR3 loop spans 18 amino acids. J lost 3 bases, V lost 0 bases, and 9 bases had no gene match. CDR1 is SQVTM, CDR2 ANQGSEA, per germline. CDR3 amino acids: CSVEDVTLAGGGYNEQFF. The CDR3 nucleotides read TGCAGCGTTGAAGATGTAACTCTAGCGGGGGGGGGCTACAATGAGCAGTTCTTC.

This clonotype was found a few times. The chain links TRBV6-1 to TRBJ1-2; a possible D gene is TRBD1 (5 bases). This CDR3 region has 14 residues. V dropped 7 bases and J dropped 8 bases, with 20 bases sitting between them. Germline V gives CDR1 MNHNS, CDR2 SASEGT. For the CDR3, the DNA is TGTGCCAGCAATAGGGACCCCGAAGGCGGGGGCTACACCTTC. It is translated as CASNRDPEGGGYTF.

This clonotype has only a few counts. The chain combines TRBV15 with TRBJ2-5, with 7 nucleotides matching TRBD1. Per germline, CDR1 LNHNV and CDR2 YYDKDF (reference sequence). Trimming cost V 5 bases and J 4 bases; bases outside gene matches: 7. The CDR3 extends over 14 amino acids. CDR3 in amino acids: CATSSQGVPETQYF. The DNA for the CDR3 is TGTGCCACCAGCTCTCAGGGGGTACCAGAGACCCAGTACTTC.

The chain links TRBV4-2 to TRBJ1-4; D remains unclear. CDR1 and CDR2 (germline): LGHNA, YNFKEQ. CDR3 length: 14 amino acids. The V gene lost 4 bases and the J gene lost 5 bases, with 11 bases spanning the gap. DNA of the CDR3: TGTGCCAGCAGCCTGCTATACTCAAATGAAAAACTGTTTTTT. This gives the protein CASSLLYSNEKLFF.

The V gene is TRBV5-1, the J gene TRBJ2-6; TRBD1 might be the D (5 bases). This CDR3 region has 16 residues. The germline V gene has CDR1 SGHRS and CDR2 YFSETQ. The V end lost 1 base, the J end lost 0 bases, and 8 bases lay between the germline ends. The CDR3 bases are TGCGCCAGCAGCTTGCTACAGGACTCTGGGGCCAACGTCCTGACTTTC. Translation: CASSLLQDSGANVLTF.

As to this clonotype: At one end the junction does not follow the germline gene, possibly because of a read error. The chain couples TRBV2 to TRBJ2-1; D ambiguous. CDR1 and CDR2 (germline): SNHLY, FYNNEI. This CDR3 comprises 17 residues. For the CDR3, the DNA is TGTACCAGCAGTTTAAGGGATGGCGGCCCACTACACGATGAGCAGTTCTTC. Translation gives CTSSLRDGGPLHDEQFF.

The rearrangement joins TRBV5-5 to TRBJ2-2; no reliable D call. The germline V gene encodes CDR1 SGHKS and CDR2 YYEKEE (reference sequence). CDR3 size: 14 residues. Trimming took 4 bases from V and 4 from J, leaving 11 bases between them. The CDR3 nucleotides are TGTGCCAGCAGCAGCCGCTGGGGCACCGGGGAGCTGTTTTTT. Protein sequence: CASSSRWGTGELFF.

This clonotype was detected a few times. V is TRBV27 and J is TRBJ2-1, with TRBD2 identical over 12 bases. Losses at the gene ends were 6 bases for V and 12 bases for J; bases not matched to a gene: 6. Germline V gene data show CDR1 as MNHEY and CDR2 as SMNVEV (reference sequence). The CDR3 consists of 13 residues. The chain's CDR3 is CASRLAGGQVQFF. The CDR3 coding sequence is TGTGCCAGCAGGCTAGCGGGAGGGCAGGTGCAGTTCTTC.